These 20 T cell receptor beta chains share one sample of origin, sequenced in a study of patients and donors after allogeneic stem cell transplantation. TCRdb analysed the RT-PCR reads with MiXCR anew, one entry per CDR3 protein. Altogether 150,000 to 200,000 distinct CDR3 sequences are present, 25% to 35% being singletons, with the ten largest covering roughly 3.2%. Sequenced input: blood, either unsorted or a sorted T cell fraction (not recorded which). The receptors come from a human donor who was either an allogeneic HSCT recipient or a stem cell or donor lymphocyte infusion donor (not recorded which). It is not recorded whose cells these are; they may come from a transplant donor.

There are a few counts of this clonotype. The CDR3 sequence: CASIGPNEKLFF. The CDR3 region has the DNA TGTGCCAGCATCGGGCCGAATGAAAAACTGTTTTTT. V is TRBV27 and J is TRBJ1-4; no definite D call. Germline loops: CDR1 MNHEY, CDR2 SMNVEV (reference sequence). V dropped 7 bases and J dropped 5 bases, with 8 bases sitting between them. The CDR3 is 12 amino acids.

In DNA, the CDR3 is TGCGCCAGCAGCCAAGATTTCGGGACCCAGTACTTC. Residues: CASSQDFGTQYF. The rearrangement joins TRBV4-1 to TRBJ2-5; D remains ambiguous. The germline V gene encodes CDR1 MGHRA and CDR2 YSYEKL. CDR3 length equals 12 residues. V was shortened by 0 bases and J by 7 bases, with 6 bases between the two germline ends.

This clonotype has a handful of counts. V is TRBV12-3 or TRBV12-4 and J is TRBJ2-3; D is uncertain. The CDR3 extends over 14 amino acids. The ends were cut back, 0 bases at V and 5 bases at J, with 9 bases in the middle. The CDR3 loop is CASSLANKGDTQYF. Written as DNA, the CDR3 is TGTGCCAGCAGTTTAGCAAACAAGGGAGATACGCAGTATTTT.

The chain joins TRBV4-3 to TRBJ1-4, with D uncertain. The CDR3 runs to 13 residues. Trimming shortened V by 1 base and J by 7 bases, and 7 bases separated the two germline ends. Germline lookup yields CDR1 LGHNA and CDR2 YSLEER. This chain's CDR3 is CASSQVWGEKLFF. The CDR3 bases are TGCGCCAGCAGCCAAGTATGGGGTGAAAAACTGTTTTTT.

The chain recombines TRBV20-1 with TRBJ2-7; 8 nucleotides line up with TRBD1. CDR1 is DFQATT, CDR2 SNEGSKA, per germline (reference sequence). The V segment lost 1 base and the J segment 2 bases; nucleotides outside the gene matches: 7. The length of the CDR3 is 15 residues. The chain's CDR3 is CSARVGTGGPYEQYF. CDR3 DNA: TGCAGTGCTAGAGTTGGGACAGGAGGACCCTACGAGCAGTACTTC.

This clonotype was detected a few times. The J gene is TRBJ2-7, the V gene TRBV6-5, with 8 bases aligning to TRBD2. Looked up from germline, CDR1 is MNHEY and CDR2 is SVGAGI. The trim removed 7 bases at V and 4 bases at J, leaving 9 bases unmatched. The CDR3 is made up of 14 amino acids. DNA for the CDR3: TGTGCCAGCAATTCCGGGACTAGTGCGTACGAGCAGTACTTC. Translated: CASNSGTSAYEQYF.

Comment on this clonotype: At one boundary the junction diverges from the germline segment, which might be a read error. V is TRBV28 and J is TRBJ1-5; 8 nucleotides match TRBD1. Germline V gene sequence: CDR1 MDHEN, CDR2 SYDVKM. The length of the CDR3 is 15 residues. CDR3 loop: CASRLEDRDDQPQHF. The CDR3 DNA is TGTGCCAGCCGTTTGGAGGACAGGGATGATCAGCCCCAGCATTTT.

The chain has TRBV10-2 and TRBJ2-5, with D unresolved. V was shortened by 2 bases and J by 2 bases, with 18 bases between the two germline ends. Germline CDR1 is WSHSY and CDR2 is SAAADI. The CDR3 has 17 residues. CDR3 DNA: TGCGCCAGCAGTGAGGCCCCATGGGCACTACCTCAAGAGACCCAGTACTTC. Residues: CASSEAPWALPQETQYF.

This clonotype occurred a few times. The J gene is TRBJ1-1, the V gene TRBV6-2 or TRBV6-3; D is possibly TRBD1 (5 bases). Trimming pared 6 bases from V and 0 bases from J, leaving 14 bases between. There are 15 residues in the CDR3. Germline values: CDR1 MNHEY, CDR2 SVGEGT. This CDR3 is CASRVWGELNTEAFF. DNA for the CDR3: TGTGCCAGCAGAGTTTGGGGGGAACTGAACACTGAAGCTTTCTTT.

This clonotype was seen many times. This chain links TRBV12-3 or TRBV12-4 with TRBJ1-2; D not certain. Trimming took 3 bases from V and 9 from J, leaving 20 bases between them. The CDR3 sequence is 15 residues long. CDR3 region: CASSLAGPDLSRYTF. The CDR3 DNA sequence: TGTGCCAGCAGTTTGGCGGGCCCAGACCTTAGTCGCTACACCTTC.

This clonotype was counted a few times. This chain uses TRBV7-2 with TRBJ2-2; tentative D call: TRBD2 (6 bases). From germline, CDR1 is SGHTA and CDR2 FQGNSA. The CDR3 loop spans 15 amino acids. The V end was cut by 3 bases, the J end by 2 bases, with 10 bases between. The CDR3 protein is CASSLSGVNTGELFF. The CDR3 DNA is TGTGCCAGCAGCTTGTCGGGGGTAAACACCGGGGAGCTGTTTTTT.

This clonotype has just a few counts. The chain couples TRBV5-1 to TRBJ1-3; D call uncertain. Trimming pared 4 bases from V and 0 bases from J, leaving 11 bases between. CDR1 and CDR2 from the germline V gene are SGHRS and YFSETQ. The CDR3 is made up of 15 amino acids. CDR3 coding DNA: TGCGCCAGCAGCCTAGGGCCGGACTCTGGAAACACCATATATTTT. Its translation is CASSLGPDSGNTIYF. The variable domain in full, with the rest retrieved from reference TRBV5-1 and TRBJ1-3, is KAGVTQTPRYLIKTRGQQVTLSCSPISGHRSVSWYQQTPGQGLQFLFEYFSETQRNKGNFPGRFSGRQFSNSRSEMNVSTLELGDSALYLCASSLGPDSGNTIYFGEGSWLTVV.

The chain is built from TRBV27 and TRBJ2-7; D remains ambiguous. Between the trimmed V and J ends, which lost 3 bases and 0 bases, there was a span of 9 bases. The CDR3 has 14 residues. Germline lookup yields CDR1 MNHEY and CDR2 SMNVEV (reference sequence). This chain's CDR3 is CASSFAAHSYEQYF. CDR3 in DNA: TGTGCCAGCAGTTTTGCAGCCCACTCCTACGAGCAGTACTTC.

The chain employs TRBV20-1 and TRBJ2-1; D might be TRBD2 (6 bases). V was cut by 4 bases and J by 0 bases, with 16 bases left in between. CDR3 size: 16 residues. CDR1 is DFQATT, CDR2 SNEGSKA, per germline (reference sequence). DNA of the CDR3: TGCAGTGCTACCTCCCCTAGCGCGTCCTCCTACAATGAGCAGTTCTTC. Its protein is CSATSPSASSYNEQFF.

J is TRBJ1-2 and V is TRBV20-1, with D unresolved. The length of the CDR3 is 13 residues. Germline lookup yields CDR1 DFQATT and CDR2 SNEGSKA (reference sequence). Trimming removed 1 base at V and 0 bases at J, with 6 bases between. The chain's CDR3 is CSARVASNYGYTF. The CDR3 DNA is TGCAGTGCTAGAGTGGCGTCTAACTATGGCTACACCTTC.

This clonotype was picked up many times. The J gene is TRBJ1-1, the V gene TRBV5-1; no definite D call. Trimming took 2 bases from V and 4 from J, leaving 12 bases between them. The CDR3 is made up of 14 amino acids. The germline CDR1 and CDR2 sequences are SGHRS and YFSETQ. CDR3 nucleotide sequence: TGCGCCAGCAGCTTTGGCAGCCTGGGCACTGAAGCTTTCTTT. This encodes CASSFGSLGTEAFF.

The chain links TRBV7-6 to TRBJ2-2, with a tentative D call TRBD2 (6 bases). The CDR3 has 13 amino acids. V lost 5 bases, J lost 6 bases, and 10 bases lay in between. Looked up from germline, CDR1 is SGHVS and CDR2 is FNYEAQ. The CDR3 sequence is CASSLWDSGELFF. DNA for the CDR3: TGTGCCAGCAGCCTATGGGACTCCGGGGAGCTGTTTTTT. Drawing the rest from reference TRBV7-6 and TRBJ2-2, the complete variable domain is GAGVSQSPRYKVTKRGQDVALRCDPISGHVSLYWYRQALGQGPEFLTYFNYEAQQDKSGLPNDRFSAERPEGSISTLTIQRTEQRDSAMYRCASSLWDSGELFFGEGSRLTVL.

The CDR3 nucleotides read TGCAGTGCTAGAGTGCGGCTAGCGGGAGAAACCGGGGAGCTGTTTTTT. It is translated as CSARVRLAGETGELFF. The V and J genes are TRBV20-1 and TRBJ2-2; 10 bases map to TRBD2. Trimming at V came to 1 base and at J to 5 bases, leaving 7 bases not matched to a gene. The CDR3 consists of 16 residues. Germline lookup yields CDR1 DFQATT and CDR2 SNEGSKA (reference sequence).

In this sample, this clonotype turned up a few times. This chain uses TRBV7-2 with TRBJ1-6; TRBD1 aligns across 7 bases. Trimming removed 0 bases from V and 4 bases from J; junction bases left unmatched: 0. The CDR3 contains 15 residues. The germline gives CDR1 SGHTA, CDR2 FQGNSA. The CDR3 region has the DNA TGTGCCAGCAGCTTAGCGACAGGGTATAATTCACCCCTCCACTTT. This gives the protein CASSLATGYNSPLHF.

The chain employs TRBV7-2 and TRBJ2-1; 9 bases match TRBD2. The CDR3 loop spans 13 amino acids. The J segment lost 8 bases and the V segment lost 2 bases, leaving 1 base of the junction unmatched. The germline CDR1 and CDR2 sequences are SGHTA and FQGNSA. The CDR3 sequence is CASSLPSGDEQFF. The DNA of the CDR3 is TGTGCCAGCAGCTTACCTAGCGGGGATGAGCAGTTCTTC. The whole variable domain, filled in from reference TRBV7-2 and TRBJ2-1, reads GAGVSQSPSNKVTEKGKDVELRCDPISGHTALYWYRQSLGQGLEFLIYFQGNSAPDKSGLPSDRFSAERTGGSVSTLTIQRTQQEDSAVYLCASSLPSGDEQFFGPGTRLTVL.